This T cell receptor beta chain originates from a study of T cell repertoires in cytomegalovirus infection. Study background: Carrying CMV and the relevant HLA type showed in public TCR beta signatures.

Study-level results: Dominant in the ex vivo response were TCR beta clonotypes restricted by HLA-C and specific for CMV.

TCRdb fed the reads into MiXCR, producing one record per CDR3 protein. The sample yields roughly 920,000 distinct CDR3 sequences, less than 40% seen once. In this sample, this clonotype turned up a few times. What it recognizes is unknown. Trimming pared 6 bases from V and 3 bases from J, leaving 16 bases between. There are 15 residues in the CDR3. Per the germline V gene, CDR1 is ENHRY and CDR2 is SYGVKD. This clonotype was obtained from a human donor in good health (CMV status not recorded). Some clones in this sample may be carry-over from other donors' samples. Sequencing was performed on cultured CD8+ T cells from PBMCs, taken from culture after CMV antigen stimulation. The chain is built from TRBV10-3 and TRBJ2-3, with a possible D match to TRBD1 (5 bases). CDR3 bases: TGTGCCATCAGGGTACGGTACAGGACGACAGATACGCAGTATTTT. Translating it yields CAIRVRYRTTDTQYF.